This TCR beta chain is from a study of cytomegalovirus exposure and HLA in healthy donors (dated 2017 in TCRdb). As for the study more broadly: According to an earlier analysis of 450 to 650 of the donors, 150 million to 200 million T cells yielded roughly 110 million unique TCR beta sequences and about 300 Gb of sequence data. All discovery cohort repertoires had been generated using a single sequencing platform. In a later analysis, previously published TCR beta repertoires from 550 to 750 donors were re-analyzed and high-resolution HLA genotyping was added so that TCR occurrence patterns could be studied. The study aimed to test whether signatures of past pathogen exposure could be identified by cataloging public T cell receptors. Alongside the repertoire data, information on donor age, sex, ethnicity and CMV serostatus was compiled. Both class I and class II loci were covered by HLA typing, at four-digit resolution. The number of donors typed differed by locus, with roughly 629-640 for A, B, C, DRB1 and DQB1, about 500 for DQA1, 600 to 610 for DPA1, and some 440 for DPB1. Of the roughly 420 genotyped donors, 80% to 90% were placed in the genetic ancestry cluster associated with self-reported Caucasian donors. On average, roughly 250,000 unique TCR beta nucleotide sequences were sequenced per donor among 398 genotyped donors of the cohort, with roughly 18% of those sequences being non-productive. In addition to the first cohort of around 670 subjects, a separate validation cohort of 120 different subjects was used. In a later genetic analysis, genome-wide SNP genotypes for about 55% of the roughly 700 donors were used, and that subset was treated as a discovery cohort. To predict cytomegalovirus infection status, the study brought together high-throughput TCR immunosequencing, statistical association of individual TCRs with disease status, and machine learning. Roughly 5 DR-DQ haplotypes were handled as single units for association and clustering, since linkage in the cohort was strong. To decide whether each TCR beta V gene segment behaved as functional or pseudogenic, an earlier analysis of fewer than 750 of the donors relied on high-throughput TCR beta sequencing. The later analysis used no new phenotypic data to find candidate immune exposures, relying instead on TCR beta sequences and their occurrence across donors. The study used immunosequencing to profile the T cell repertoires of some 600 subjects and linked those repertoires to cytomegalovirus serostatus. Roughly 300 gigabases of sequencing data and tens of millions of unique TCR sequences made up an early release that covered fewer than 650 HLA-typed donors.

Libraries were made using the immunoSEQ multiplex PCR assay. A mixture of 60 forward primers for TCR Vbeta segments and 13 reverse primers for TCR Jbeta segments was used in the multiplex PCR. Amplification of the CDR3 region of rearranged TCR beta genes was performed with a multiplex PCR assay on genomic DNA. Amplified TCR beta libraries were sequenced as 87-base-pair reads on the Illumina HiSeq System. As for the authors' bioinformatics: Across the roughly 600 repertoires, a later analysis counted approximately 75 million unique TCR beta chains, roughly 11 million of which were shared by at least two donors. A nearest-neighbor algorithm error-corrected the raw reads and collapsed the reads into unique sequences, merging closely related sequences to remove PCR and sequencing errors. V, D and J gene segments were assigned by aligning CDR3 sequences to IMGT reference sequences. For a sequence to be retained, a match of at least six nucleotides to both a V gene segment and a J gene segment was required. A rearrangement counted as productive if the CDR3 had no stop codons and remained in frame with V and J, and every other rearrangement counted as non-productive. CDR3 was defined by IMGT convention, running from the second conserved V-encoded cysteine to the conserved J-encoded phenylalanine. In an earlier analysis of around 540 of the donors, sequences lacking an unambiguous match to a single V gene segment were excluded. In an earlier analysis of about 590 of the donors, a V segment was called functional when productive rearrangements were above 56.7%, and segregating when the standard deviation between donors exceeded 5%. A statistical classification framework was built for diagnosing cytomegalovirus status from the catalog of TCR beta chain sequences. In a later analysis, V and J genes were assigned by comparing TCR nucleotide sequences against IMGT/GENE-DB human TR gene sequences. In a later analysis, CDR3 sequences and most-parsimonious VDJ recombination scenarios were assigned using the TCRdist pipeline. In a later analysis, each TCR beta chain was defined by its CDR3 amino acid sequence together with its V-gene family, and reads without a unique V-gene family were excluded. As a way to deal with suspected cross-contamination and a sequencing artifact, a later analysis dropped 640 or so nucleotide sequences that were highly shared and had low generation probability. A later analysis calculated a clonal expansion index for each public chain from normalized within-repertoire ranks of inferred template counts. Generation probabilities in a later analysis came from a VDJ recombination model fitted to out-of-frame rearrangements, and those results were checked against IGoR. Hypergeometric tests were used in a later analysis to score TCR-TCR, TCR-HLA and TCR-CMV co-occurrence, with a repertoire-size bias correction applied to the TCR pairs. In a later analysis, false discovery rates were estimated by permuting HLA or CMV assignments 20 times. In a later analysis, co-occurring TCRs were grouped with DBSCAN, and TCRdist sequence similarity was added when clustering was performed within HLA-allele-positive subsets. Repertoires with fewer than 30,000 or more than 120,000 public chains were left out of co-occurrence clustering, as were a handful of repertoires with anomalous nucleotide sharing. TCRdb retrieved this table from immuneACCESS and kept in-frame rearrangements only. Not all clones are present; in checked studies, unresolved V genes account for under half, and no reason is known for the remainder. V and J calls and clone size come straight from that table; D and trimming were deduced from the DNA. This sample holds about 160,000 clones; 70% were observed only once. The ten largest clones capture under 5.5% of the sample.

In total, 600 or so healthy bone marrow donors made up the cohort. All cohort members were sampled while nominally healthy, although unrecorded immune exposures were likely present. The donor was CMV seropositive and belonged to the group of some 290 seropositive cohort members. Every donor gave a peripheral blood sample, and the peripheral blood mononuclear cells from that sample were used for TCR beta sequencing. The Qiagen DNeasy Blood Extraction Kit was used to extract genomic DNA from the blood cell samples. The CDR3 runs 14 amino acids, cysteine and phenylalanine included. The CDR3 DNA has 42 bases and is translated from base 1. The germline V gene (reference sequence) sets CDR1 to GTSNPN and CDR2 to SVGIG. To note about this clone: The antigen it binds to is not known. Within one base of it there is no much larger clone, and no base qualities were kept.

General findings and caveats noted by the study authors: The study gave a list of more than 150 TCR beta chains associated with cytomegalovirus. In a later analysis, the rate of TCR association differed among HLA loci, with DRB1 alleles having the most associated TCRs and HLA-C alleles having the fewest. In a later analysis, 16,951 TCR beta sequences were associated with specific HLA alleles at a false discovery rate of 0.05. In a later genetic analysis, a missense DCLRE1C variant was associated with V-gene and J-gene trimming of TCR beta chains, and the association was replicated in an independent cohort. A cluster of highly shared sequence variants was judged likely to be a technical artifact of the sequencing pipeline. A further reported finding was that TCR beta sequences accurately predicted the HLA-A and HLA-B alleles for most subjects in the first cohort. For the cohort, immune exposure information was limited to CMV serostatus. Sequencing depth was assumed to be roughly uniform across donors in the presence/absence analyses, though that assumption may not hold. In a later analysis, several top co-occurrence clusters were reported to appear linked to parvovirus B19, influenza, CMV and Epstein-Barr virus. Because HLA typing was unavailable for some donors at each locus, only the typed subset was used in association tests. Compared with the roughly 600-donor mean, donors in an Asian-associated ancestry cluster had fewer N-insertions in productive TCRs, according to a later genetic analysis. An earlier analysis of around 500 of the donors showed that most TCR beta V segments appeared in productive rearrangements either about 90% or about 30% of the time, which broadly matched IMGT annotations. In a later analysis, HLA-associated TCR beta chains were found to be more clonally expanded and to have lower generation probabilities than equally common non-associated chains. Linkage disequilibrium might explain the correlated functional status among segregating V segments, but an unknown experimental factor could not be excluded. It was suggested by the authors that the approach could potentially be generalized to other disease states and immunological phenotypes. The earlier analysis of 587 of the donors excluded 15 to 20 rarely observed V segments, including chromosome 9 orphons, because counts were too low. In this cohort, only TCR beta chains were sequenced, and detectable features were limited by the absence of alpha or paired-chain data. While some public TCRs were present in many individuals, most TCR sequences turned up only very rarely across donors. In vitro tests confirmed that three of the cytomegalovirus-associated TCR beta chains recognize cytomegalovirus antigens. Assigning TCR associations to individual alleles was difficult when HLA alleles, especially DR and DQ, strongly co-occurred. Most CMV-associated TCR beta chains appeared to be HLA-restricted in a later analysis, and the HLA associations seemed to be driven largely by CMV exposure. Cytomegalovirus status was reported to be diagnosed by the classifier with high specificity and sensitivity in both the original and validation cohorts. Some IMGT-functional V segments, including TRBV6-2 and TRBV6-3, could not be told apart with the 87-base-pair reads, so those segments were excluded.

This sequence was found in a man aged 18 to 29 in good health and CMV-seropositive. The chain uses TRBV30 and TRBJ2-1; 7 bases in the junction line up with TRBD2. The sequencing sample was made of PBMCs. The DNA sequence follows: TGTGGGGGGGGACCGACACAAACCTACAATGAGCAGTTCTTC. The translation is CGGGPTQTYNEQFF.